This TCR beta chain stems from a study of blood T cell repertoires in COVID-19. Study as a whole: Donors in the United States, Italy and Spain gave samples during acute or convalescent COVID-19. T cells, B-cell-depleted T cells, or PBMCs supplied cDNA or gDNA.

This CDR3 has 19 residues. The germline V gene has CDR1 SGHAT and CDR2 FQNNGV. V dropped 0 bases and J dropped 3; count of bases not matched to a gene: 10. Per the authors' pipeline: Using reference gene primer amplification, nucleated cell counts were estimated. Generated by immunoSEQ multiplex PCR, the TCRdb table keeps only in-frame clones and is missing some. That table gives V, J and clone size, and the DNA gave D and trimming. Of roughly 300,000 clones listed, roughly 90% are singletons. Enrolment of Seattle patients took place during active infection, and they were followed longitudinally. This chain joins TRBV11-2 and TRBJ2-1; TRBD2 matches at 11 bases. This receptor was taken from a woman younger than 45 with COVID-19, enrolled during active disease. The sequenced sample consisted of peripheral blood. CDR3: CASSLEGDSGGAVYNEQFF. The CDR3 bases are TGTGCCAGCAGCTTAGAAGGGGATAGCGGGGGGGCGGTCTACAATGAGCAGTTCTTC.